Each of the 27 T cell receptor beta chains below was sequenced from the same sample in a study of regulatory T cells in long-lasting Graves disease. CDR3-region Arm-PCR and iRepertoire HTBI primers produced the TCR beta libraries. From the multiplex PCR reads, TCRdb called clonotypes with MiXCR, one entry per CDR3 protein. The sample holds roughly 260,000 distinct CDR3 sequences; around 19% are singletons and the top ten take less than 15%. Time point specified: newly diagnosed GD, antithyroid drugs for less than 3 months. Following extraction of RNA from PBMCs, that RNA was used to make the TCR library. These data are also associated with another study on T cells in Graves' hyperthyroidism and ophthalmopathy.

The sequencing here drew on peripheral blood mononuclear cells (PBMCs), taken at new diagnosis, from a patient treated with antithyroid drugs. These receptors came from a woman aged 25-40 years with Graves disease.

This clonotype was counted ten times or more. The genes are TRBV20-1 and TRBJ1-1; D unresolved. Germline CDR1 and CDR2: DFQATT and SNEGSKA (reference sequence). The germline V and J ends were trimmed by 1 base and 4 bases, with 7 bases remaining between them. This CDR3 contains 12 residues. CDR3: CSARARPTEAFF. In DNA form, the CDR3 reads TGCAGTGCTAGAGCACGACCCACTGAAGCTTTCTTT.

This clonotype occurred many times. This chain uses TRBV7-9 with TRBJ2-2; D possibly corresponds to TRBD1 (6 bases). Germline CDR1 and CDR2: SEHNR and FQNEAQ (reference sequence). With 5 bases removed from V and 1 base from J, the gap between germline ends came to 8 bases. This CDR3 contains 14 residues. The CDR3 protein is CASSNRVNTGELFF. DNA for the CDR3: TGTGCCAGCAGCAACAGGGTGAACACCGGGGAGCTGTTTTTT.

The gene calls are TRBV4-2 and TRBJ2-1; 11 nucleotides match TRBD2. The CDR3 spans 18 residues. The J segment lost 4 bases and the V segment lost 5 bases, leaving 13 bases of the junction unmatched. Germline V gene data show CDR1 as LGHNA and CDR2 as YNFKEQ. The CDR3, as DNA: TGTGCCAGCAGCTCCCGACTGACTAGCGGGGTAGAATACAATGAGCAGTTCTTC. Translating it yields CASSSRLTSGVEYNEQFF.

Comment on this clonotype: Possible read error: a much larger clone is one base away. The gene calls are TRBV18 and TRBJ2-3, with 7 bases matching TRBD1. TRBJ2-1 matches the DNA end more closely, so the J call is doubtful. Germline assignment: CDR1 KGHSH and CDR2 LQKENI. CDR3 length: 15 residues. Here the CDR3 reads CASSPRRTGSYEQFF. CDR3 coding DNA: TGTGCCAGCTCACCGCGACGGACAGGCTCCTACGAGCAGTTCTTC.

The chain couples TRBV5-1 to TRBJ2-5; D is perhaps TRBD2 (5 bases). Germline loops: CDR1 SGHRS, CDR2 YFSETQ. The CDR3 runs 13 residues. Trimming removed 4 bases at V and 6 bases at J, with 13 bases between. CDR3 coding DNA: TGCGCCAGCAGCAGCGGACCGCTAAAGACCCAGTACTTC. This translates into CASSSGPLKTQYF.

This clonotype was picked up many times. The V and J genes are TRBV19 and TRBJ1-1; D is ambiguous. V lost 7 bases and J lost 6, with 12 bases in between. Germline lookup yields CDR1 LNHDA and CDR2 SQIVND (reference sequence). This CDR3 has 12 residues. The CDR3 DNA is TGTGCCAGTAATTTAGGTGTGGCTGAAGCTTTCTTT. This encodes CASNLGVAEAFF.

In its sample, this clonotype was seen many times. The chain has TRBV6-5 and TRBJ1-2, with TRBD1 matching 7 bases. From germline, CDR1 is MNHEY and CDR2 SVGAGI. This CDR3 region has 16 residues. With 2 bases clipped from V and 4 bases from J, the junction kept 10 bases outside the gene matches. CDR3 DNA sequence: TGTGCCAGCAGTTACACCCGAGGCTCAGGGGGCTATGGCTACACCTTC. Amino acid sequence: CASSYTRGSGGYGYTF.

This clonotype has ten or more counts. The CDR3 loop reads CASSIADLGATNEKLFF. DNA of the CDR3: TGTGCCAGTAGTATCGCCGATTTAGGGGCAACTAATGAAAAACTGTTTTTT. J is TRBJ1-4 and V is TRBV19; tentatively, D is TRBD1 (5 bases). Germline V gives CDR1 LNHDA, CDR2 SQIVND (reference sequence). Trimming took 3 bases from V and 0 from J, leaving 14 bases between them. CDR3 length: 17 amino acids.

This clonotype was counted ten times or more. The chain uses TRBV18 and TRBJ1-4; D gene ambiguous. Germline CDR1 KGHSH, CDR2 LQKENI. This CDR3 is 13 amino acids long. The V gene lost 3 bases and the J gene lost 3 bases, with 5 bases spanning the gap. In DNA, the CDR3 is TGTGCCAGCTCACCTTGGGCTAATGAAAAACTGTTTTTT. Its protein is CASSPWANEKLFF.

This clonotype was counted many times. V is TRBV3-1 and J is TRBJ2-3; 7 bases align to TRBD2. Germline V gene lookup returns CDR1 LGHDT and CDR2 YNNKEL (reference sequence). With 0 bases clipped from V and 5 bases from J, the junction kept 5 bases outside the gene matches. The CDR3 loop spans 15 amino acids. The CDR3 loop is CASSQDLAVGDTQYF. In nucleotides, the CDR3 is TGTGCCAGCAGCCAAGATCTAGCGGTGGGAGATACGCAGTATTTT.

The CDR3 is CASSSVNNEQFF. The CDR3 DNA reads TGTGCCAGCAGCTCCGTCAACAATGAGCAGTTCTTC. The chain joins TRBV7-2 to TRBJ2-1; D is unresolved. This CDR3 has 12 amino acids. Per the germline V gene, CDR1 is SGHTA and CDR2 is FQGNSA. V gave up 4 bases and J gave up 5 bases, with 6 bases separating them.

This clonotype was picked up many times. The V call is TRBV6-1, the J call TRBJ1-6; D remains ambiguous. The CDR3 consists of 14 residues. With 7 bases removed from V and 9 bases from J, the gap between germline ends came to 16 bases. Germline V CDR1 and CDR2: MNHNS, SASEGT. The CDR3 nucleotides read TGTGCCAGCATAACTGACCTTCCGGGTTCACCCCTCCACTTT. Its translation: CASITDLPGSPLHF.

The table lists this clonotype with many counts. The DNA for the CDR3 is TGTGCCAGCAGTGAAGCGGGGAAAGGGGATGAGCAGTTCTTC. It encodes CASSEAGKGDEQFF. The J gene is TRBJ2-1, the V gene TRBV6-1; a possible D gene is TRBD1 (5 bases). V was pared by 0 bases and J by 8 bases, with 11 bases between. Germline lookup yields CDR1 MNHNS and CDR2 SASEGT. This CDR3 region has 14 residues.

This clonotype was observed many times. The genes are TRBV15 and TRBJ2-7, with TRBD2 matching 10 bases. V shed 1 base and J 2 bases; nucleotides not matched to a gene: 8. The CDR3 is 17 amino acids. Germline V CDR1 and CDR2: LNHNV, YYDKDF (reference sequence). The CDR3 sequence: CATSRGILAGTPYEQYF. The CDR3 DNA reads as TGTGCCACCAGCAGAGGGATACTAGCGGGGACTCCCTACGAGCAGTACTTC. Full variable domain (outside the CDR3, taken from reference TRBV15 and TRBJ2-7): DAMVIQNPRYQVTQFGKPVTLSCSQTLNHNVMYWYQQKSSQAPKLLFHYYDKDFNNEADTPDNFQSRRPNTSFCFLDIRSPGLGDTAMYLCATSRGILAGTPYEQYFGPGTRLTVT.

This clonotype was detected ten times or more. The chain employs TRBV5-5 and TRBJ2-7; 8 nucleotides align to TRBD1. CDR3 length: 14 amino acids. V dropped 3 bases and J dropped 1; count of bases not matched to a gene: 3. CDR1 and CDR2 (germline): SGHKS, YYEKEE (reference sequence). Here the CDR3 reads CASSSRTGSYEQYF. CDR3 in DNA: TGTGCCAGCAGCTCAAGGACAGGGTCCTACGAGCAGTACTTC.

The table lists this clonotype with a few counts. This chain joins TRBV7-9 and TRBJ2-3, with TRBD1 matching 7 bases. Germline lookup yields CDR1 SEHNR and CDR2 FQNEAQ (reference sequence). The V and J ends lost 5 bases and 2 bases, in that order; junction bases with no gene match: 4. This CDR3 is 14 amino acids long. The CDR3 sequence: CASSTTGPTDTQYF. The CDR3 DNA sequence: TGTGCCAGCAGCACGACAGGGCCCACAGATACGCAGTATTTT.

This clonotype was picked up many times. The CDR3 loop is CASSLVRGYMNTEAFF. The CDR3, as DNA: TGTGCCAGCAGCTTAGTCAGGGGTTACATGAACACTGAAGCTTTCTTT. The V and J genes are TRBV7-8 and TRBJ1-1; D may be TRBD1 (6 bases). The germline gives CDR1 SGHVS, CDR2 FQNEAQ. The CDR3 totals 16 residues. Between the trimmed V and J ends, which lost 1 base and 0 bases, there was a span of 12 bases. The full variable domain, completed using reference TRBV7-8 and TRBJ1-1, is GAGVSQSPRYKVAKRGQDVALRCDPISGHVSLFWYQQALGQGPEFLTYFQNEAQLDKSGLPSDRFFAERPEGSVSTLKIQRTQQEDSAVYLCASSLVRGYMNTEAFFGQGTRLTVV.

This clonotype appeared a few times. The chain uses TRBV5-4 and TRBJ2-1; D remains unclear. With 1 base removed from V and 7 bases from J, the gap between germline ends came to 6 bases. Germline loops: CDR1 SGHNT, CDR2 YYREEE (reference sequence). This CDR3 has 12 residues. The CDR3 bases are TGTGCCAGCAGCTTGCCGGATAATGAGCAGTTCTTC. Translated, it gives CASSLPDNEQFF.

Details on this clonotype: Possible read error: a much larger clone is one base away. The genes are TRBV4-1 and TRBJ1-2; D gene uncertain. Trimming cost V 2 bases and J 2 bases, with 9 bases left between them. From germline, CDR1 is MGHRA and CDR2 YSYEKL. The CDR3 totals 14 residues. CDR3 loop: CASSQIVPNYGYTF. CDR3 nucleotide sequence: TGCGCCAGCAGCCAAATTGTTCCGAACTATGGCTACACCTTC.

This clonotype was detected many times. The chain couples TRBV18 to TRBJ1-1, with D tentatively TRBD1 (5 bases). The CDR3 length is 13 residues. Germline CDR1 reads KGHSH; CDR2 reads LQKENI. Trimming cost V 6 bases and J 5 bases, with 13 bases left between them. CDR3 sequence reads: CASSLQRGTEAFF. CDR3 coding DNA: TGTGCCAGCTCTCTCCAACGGGGGACTGAAGCTTTCTTT.

This clonotype has at least ten counts. V is TRBV25-1 and J is TRBJ2-6; D gene ambiguous. The CDR3 is made up of 16 amino acids. V was pared by 3 bases and J by 6 bases, with 15 bases between. Germline V gives CDR1 MGHDK, CDR2 SYGVNS. The CDR3 loop is CASSEDPPHPANVLTF. The CDR3 nucleotides are TGTGCCAGCAGTGAGGACCCACCCCACCCGGCCAACGTCCTGACTTTC.

This clonotype was counted only a few times. The genes are TRBV12-3 or TRBV12-4 and TRBJ1-1; the D is unclear. V was trimmed by 2 bases and J by 0 bases, leaving 7 bases between them. The CDR3 totals 14 residues. The CDR3 protein is CASSLQDLNTEAFF. CDR3 bases: TGTGCCAGCAGTTTACAGGACCTGAACACTGAAGCTTTCTTT.

This clonotype appeared many times. The V gene is TRBV15, the J gene TRBJ2-1; possibly TRBD1 for D (5 bases). CDR1 and CDR2 (germline): LNHNV, YYDKDF (reference sequence). CDR3 length equals 16 residues. V was clipped by 4 bases and J by 0 bases, with 13 bases between them. CDR3 bases: TGTGCCACCAGCATTGAGACAGACAGCTCCTACAATGAGCAGTTCTTC. This sequence encodes CATSIETDSSYNEQFF.

V and J are TRBV12-3 or TRBV12-4 and TRBJ2-7, with unresolved D. The CDR3 has 13 amino acids. V gave up 6 bases and J gave up 6 bases, with 15 bases separating them. The CDR3 region is CASSPDPTLEQYF. The CDR3 nucleotides read TGTGCCAGCAGCCCGGACCCGACCCTCGAGCAGTACTTC.

This clonotype was recorded many times. V is TRBV2 and J is TRBJ1-1; tentative D call: TRBD1 (5 bases). Germline CDR1 is SNHLY and CDR2 is FYNNEI. The CDR3 has 14 amino acids. Deletions cut 8 bases from V and 0 bases from J, with 13 bases between. Here the CDR3 DNA reads TGTGCCAGCGGGGAGACAGACCTGAACACTGAAGCTTTCTTT. Amino acid sequence: CASGETDLNTEAFF.

This clonotype has ten or more counts. The rearrangement uses TRBV6-2 or TRBV6-3 and TRBJ1-1; the match to TRBD1 covers 9 bases. CDR3 length: 18 residues. The ends lost 5 bases at V and 1 base at J; junction bases unmatched: 14. Germline CDR1 MNHEY, CDR2 SVGEGT. This CDR3 is CASSDLGTGWSRNTEAFF. The CDR3 DNA sequence: TGTGCCAGCAGTGACCTGGGGACAGGGTGGTCTAGGAACACTGAAGCTTTCTTT.

Note on this clonotype: The CDR3 end shows no conserved phenylalanine or tryptophan, and so a read error is likely. The chain recombines TRBV14 with TRBJ2-5; the D is unclear. This CDR3 is 16 amino acids long. Germline-derived CDR1 and CDR2 are SGHDN and FVKESK. V was cut by 3 bases and J by 1 base, with 15 bases left in between. CDR3 amino acids: CASSHTRLLSQETQYL. CDR3 nucleotides: TGTGCCAGCAGCCATACCCGATTATTATCCCAAGAGACCCAGTACTTA.